What follows describes a single T cell receptor (beta chain). Its antigen is as yet unknown. Sequenced by immunoSEQ multiplex PCR; TCRdb stores in-frame clones only, minus some. This table has 70,000 or so clones, over 75% appearing once. The V gene's germline CDR1 is LNHNV and CDR2 YYDKDF (reference sequence). This CDR3 region has 14 residues. Deletions cut 5 bases from V and 5 bases from J, with 15 bases between. This entry comes from a study of OX40 agonist ivuxolimab in advanced cancers. Study background: Dose-escalation patients' cancers were hepatocellular carcinoma, melanoma, renal cell or head and neck cancer. Three patients, one with hepatocellular carcinoma and two with cutaneous melanoma, achieved partial responses.

General study points: Both blood CD4+ and CD8+ T cells showed clonal growth by week 6 at 0.1 to 3.0 mg/kg.

Autoimmune disease history or systemic immunosuppression excluded patients. The TCR sequence derives from an adult with an advanced solid tumor such as melanoma, head and neck, liver or kidney cancer. The rearrangement joins TRBV15 to TRBJ2-5; perhaps D is TRBD1 or TRBD2 (6 bases each). Material: CD4+ or CD8+ T cells sorted from blood, obtained in a trial of the OX40 agonist ivuxolimab. In nucleotides, the CDR3 is TGTGCCACCAGCGGGGGGCGGTCTCGGGAGACCCAGTACTTC. Translating gives CATSGGRSRETQYF. Together with reference TRBV15 and TRBJ2-5, the CDR3 gives the full variable domain: DAMVIQNPRYQVTQFGKPVTLSCSQTLNHNVMYWYQQKSSQAPKLLFHYYDKDFNNEADTPDNFQSRRPNTSFCFLDIRSPGLGDTAMYLCATSGGRSRETQYFGPGTRLLVL.